These 23 T cell receptor beta chains were sequenced from one sample in a study of blood T cells in healthy people across ages. Together with a sample-barcoded 5' primer, a J-beta primer mix was included in a second PCR lasting about 6 to 12 cycles. MiXCR, run by TCRdb on the 5' RACE reads, gives a single entry per CDR3 protein. The sample contains around 1,000,000 distinct CDR3 sequences, less than 25% of which appear only once. These data are also associated with another study on T cells of mothers and their children.

The sequencing sample was made of blood. All receptors derive from a girl aged 2 to 10 in good health.

The gene calls are TRBV19 and TRBJ2-7; no clear D. V lost 5 bases and J lost 6, with 14 bases in between. Germline CDR1 reads LNHDA; CDR2 reads SQIVND (reference sequence). The CDR3 is 13 amino acids. The CDR3 nucleotides read TGTGCCAGTAGTCCCGGTGAAGGAGTCGAGCAGTACTTC. This encodes CASSPGEGVEQYF.

This clonotype was seen only a few times. The rearrangement links TRBV7-2 to TRBJ1-5; possibly TRBD1 for D (6 bases). The CDR3 sequence is 15 residues long. V lost 1 base to trimming and J lost 4 bases, with 11 bases between them. Germline CDR1 reads SGHTA; CDR2 reads FQGNSA. The CDR3 is CASSLERQGNQPQHF. Written as DNA, the CDR3 is TGTGCCAGCAGCTTAGAGCGGCAGGGGAATCAGCCCCAGCATTTT.

The table lists this clonotype with a few counts. The chain has TRBV7-2 and TRBJ2-3, with D perhaps TRBD2 (5 bases). This CDR3 contains 14 residues. V was clipped by 5 bases and J by 5 bases, with 14 bases between them. The V gene's germline CDR1 is SGHTA and CDR2 FQGNSA. The CDR3 bases are TGTGCCAGCAGCGACTACTATCGAAGAGATACGCAGTATTTT. Translation gives CASSDYYRRDTQYF.

The V and J genes are TRBV20-1 and TRBJ1-2; D perhaps matches TRBD1 (6 bases). This CDR3 contains 14 residues. Trimming took off 5 bases at V and 1 base at J, with 14 bases between the two ends. Per the germline V gene, CDR1 is DFQATT and CDR2 is SNEGSKA (reference sequence). In DNA, the CDR3 is TGCAGTGCTTTGGACAGTCTAGTTAACTATGGCTACACCTTC. Protein: CSALDSLVNYGYTF.

The chain is built from TRBV11-2 and TRBJ1-1, with D possibly being TRBD1 (6 bases). Germline CDR1 is SGHAT and CDR2 is FQNNGV. V was clipped by 4 bases and J by 0 bases, with 12 bases between them. The CDR3 runs to 15 residues. The CDR3 region is CASSSETGMNTEAFF. In DNA form, the CDR3 reads TGTGCCAGCAGCTCCGAAACAGGGATGAACACTGAAGCTTTCTTT.

The chain employs TRBV28 and TRBJ2-5; 13 bases line up with TRBD2. Germline lookup yields CDR1 MDHEN and CDR2 SYDVKM. The ends lost 2 bases at V and 5 bases at J; junction bases unmatched: 11. This CDR3 region has 18 residues. CDR3 coding DNA: TGTGCCAGCAGTTTACCACTAGCGGGAGGGGGACGTGTCGAGACCCAGTACTTC. Protein sequence: CASSLPLAGGGRVETQYF.

The V call is TRBV9, the J call TRBJ2-5; TRBD2 agrees at 10 bases. The J call could be wrong; TRBJ2-7 is a better fit for the DNA end. Germline CDR1 SGDLS, CDR2 YYNGEE. This CDR3 has 15 amino acids. The CDR3 sequence is CASSANSGGTYEQYF. The CDR3, as DNA: TGTGCCAGCAGCGCAAATAGCGGGGGGACCTACGAGCAGTACTTC.

This rearrangement joins TRBV3-1 to TRBJ2-4; 13 nucleotides line up with TRBD2. Per the germline V gene, CDR1 is LGHDT and CDR2 is YNNKEL (reference sequence). The V segment lost 3 bases and the J segment 0 bases; nucleotides outside the gene matches: 2. The CDR3 spans 17 residues. CDR3 region: CASSQGLAGLAKNIQYF. The DNA of the CDR3 is TGTGCCAGCAGCCAGGGACTAGCGGGACTAGCCAAAAACATTCAGTACTTC.

This rearrangement joins TRBV6-2 or TRBV6-3 to TRBJ2-5, with no clear D. CDR3 length equals 14 residues. The germline V gene has CDR1 MNHEY and CDR2 SVGEGT. Trimming pared 2 bases from V and 4 bases from J, leaving 11 bases between. CDR3 in DNA: TGTGCCAGCAGTTACGGACGGTTAGGAGAGACCCAGTACTTC. Its protein product is CASSYGRLGETQYF.

This clonotype was counted only a few times. The genes are TRBV20-1 and TRBJ2-3; 12 bases are shared with TRBD2. The CDR3 runs 17 residues. CDR1 is DFQATT and CDR2 is SNEGSKA in the germline V gene (reference sequence). The V and J ends lost 3 bases and 7 bases, in that order; junction bases with no gene match: 14. CDR3 sequence (DNA): TGCAGTGCTAGTGTCCCTAGCGGGGGGGCCGATTCAAATACGCAGTATTTT. Translated, it gives CSASVPSGGADSNTQYF.

This clonotype occurred a few times. V usage is TRBV20-1 and J usage is TRBJ2-6, with D tentatively TRBD2 (5 bases). V lost 6 bases and J lost 3, with 27 bases in between. Germline V gives CDR1 DFQATT, CDR2 SNEGSKA (reference sequence). The CDR3 covers 19 residues. The CDR3 DNA follows: TGCAGTGCCCTCATGGGGATCATCGTTGAGGGCAATGGGGCCAACGTCCTGACTTTC. Its protein product is CSALMGIIVEGNGANVLTF.

The chain employs TRBV29-1 and TRBJ2-3; TRBD2 agrees at 13 bases. Germline V gene data show CDR1 as SQVTM and CDR2 as ANQGSEA. V was pared by 4 bases and J by 0 bases, with 13 bases of the junction left unmatched. The length of the CDR3 is 19 residues. The CDR3 DNA reads as TGCAGCGTTGTAAGCCCGTTGGGACTAGCGGGGAGTAGCACAGATACGCAGTATTTT. It specifies CSVVSPLGLAGSSTDTQYF.

The genes are TRBV28 and TRBJ2-7, with TRBD2 matching 7 bases. The germline CDR1 and CDR2 sequences are MDHEN and SYDVKM. The V segment lost 9 bases and the J segment 6 bases; nucleotides outside the gene matches: 14. This CDR3 comprises 14 residues. CDR3 nucleotide sequence: TGTGCCAGTTTTCGGGGAGGGGAATCGCTCGAGCAGTACTTC. Residues: CASFRGGESLEQYF. Filled out from reference TRBV28 and TRBJ2-7, the complete variable domain reads DVKVTQSSRYLVKRTGEKVFLECVQDMDHENMFWYRQDPGLGLRLIYFSYDVKMKEKGDIPEGYSVSREKKERFSLILESASTNQTSMYLCASFRGGESLEQYFGPGTRLTVT.

This chain uses TRBV27 with TRBJ1-2; D remains ambiguous. CDR3 length: 15 residues. The germline V gene encodes CDR1 MNHEY and CDR2 SMNVEV (reference sequence). The germline V and J ends were trimmed by 0 bases and 4 bases, with 12 bases remaining between them. CDR3 protein: CASSLSSASGYGYTF. The DNA for the CDR3 is TGTGCCAGCAGTTTATCATCGGCTTCGGGCTATGGCTACACCTTC.

This clonotype was detected only a few times. V usage is TRBV10-3 and J usage is TRBJ1-3, with 7 bases identical to TRBD1. V dropped 0 bases and J dropped 0; count of bases not matched to a gene: 5. The CDR3 covers 17 residues. The V gene's germline CDR1 is ENHRY and CDR2 SYGVKD. In DNA, the CDR3 is TGTGCCATCAGTGAGTCCAAGGGACAGATCTCTGGAAACACCATATATTTT. Translated: CAISESKGQISGNTIYF.

The rearrangement links TRBV5-1 to TRBJ1-4, with D perhaps matching TRBD1 (5 bases). V was clipped by 4 bases and J by 7 bases, with 17 bases between them. The CDR3 is made up of 15 amino acids. Per germline, CDR1 SGHRS and CDR2 YFSETQ. In nucleotides, the CDR3 is TGCGCCAGCAGCAAAGACCGGGACGGGAGTGAAAAACTGTTTTTT. Residues: CASSKDRDGSEKLFF.

There are a few counts of this clonotype. The chain employs TRBV29-1 and TRBJ2-7; D possibly corresponds to TRBD2 (5 bases). The V gene lost 5 bases and the J gene lost 7 bases, with 15 bases spanning the gap. The germline V gene encodes CDR1 SQVTM and CDR2 ANQGSEA. The CDR3 has 12 residues. Here the CDR3 DNA reads TGCAGCGTTACGGAGCGGTCGGAGGAGCAGTACTTC. Encoded protein: CSVTERSEEQYF.

The sample holds a few counts of this clonotype. The V gene is TRBV12-3 or TRBV12-4, the J gene TRBJ1-4, with D unresolved. The V end lost 4 bases, the J end lost 5 bases, and 11 bases lay between the germline ends. The CDR3 is made up of 14 amino acids. The CDR3 coding sequence is TGTGCCAGCAGTTCCGGGATCCTCAATGAAAAACTGTTTTTT. Protein product: CASSSGILNEKLFF.

The chain is built from TRBV7-3 and TRBJ1-1, with 7 bases identical to TRBD1. The J segment lost 3 bases and the V segment lost 5 bases, leaving 18 bases of the junction unmatched. CDR1 SGHTA and CDR2 FQGTGA come from the germline V gene. The CDR3 length is 18 residues. The CDR3 protein is CASSPGGLSVGPYTEAFF. DNA of the CDR3: TGTGCCAGCAGCCCAGGGGGTTTGAGTGTGGGACCTTACACTGAAGCTTTCTTT.

This chain joins TRBV7-2 and TRBJ1-1, with D unclear. Between the trimmed V and J ends, which lost 5 bases and 2 bases, there was a span of 12 bases. CDR3 length equals 14 residues. Germline V CDR1 and CDR2: SGHTA, FQGNSA. CDR3 nucleotide sequence: TGTGCCAGCAGCCCCTATTGGTTAAACACTGAAGCTTTCTTT. Its protein product is CASSPYWLNTEAFF.

The CDR3 bases are TGTGCCAGCAGTGCCGGGACAGGGTTTGCCAATCAGCCCCAGCATTTT. It codes for CASSAGTGFANQPQHF. The chain uses TRBV27 and TRBJ1-5; 9 nucleotides agree with TRBD1. This CDR3 is built from 16 residues. Germline assignment: CDR1 MNHEY and CDR2 SMNVEV (reference sequence). J gave up 3 bases and V 5 bases, and 8 bases lay outside the gene matches.

Only a few counts were recorded for this clonotype. The chain uses TRBV25-1 and TRBJ2-1; perhaps D is TRBD1 or TRBD2 (5 bases each). V shed 7 bases and J shed 8 bases, with 18 bases lying between them. Germline CDR1 reads MGHDK; CDR2 reads SYGVNS. This CDR3 has 14 amino acids. The CDR3, as DNA: TGTGCCAGCAACTTCGGGCTCGGGGACGATGAGCAGTTCTTC. Protein sequence: CASNFGLGDDEQFF. Supplemented by reference TRBV25-1 and TRBJ2-1, the full variable domain reads EADIYQTPRYLVIGTGKKITLECSQTMGHDKMYWYQQDPGMELHLIHYSYGVNSTEKGDLSSESTVSRIRTEHFPLTLESARPSHTSQYLCASNFGLGDDEQFFGPGTRLTVL.

This clonotype was detected a few times. The rearrangement links TRBV7-2 to TRBJ2-1; TRBD2 matches 8 bases. The germline gives CDR1 SGHTA, CDR2 FQGNSA. Trimming took 6 bases from V and 8 from J; bases not matched to a gene: 6. The CDR3 is made up of 13 amino acids. The CDR3: CASRPSGGDEQFF. The CDR3 DNA is TGTGCCAGCAGACCTTCGGGGGGGGATGAGCAGTTCTTC.